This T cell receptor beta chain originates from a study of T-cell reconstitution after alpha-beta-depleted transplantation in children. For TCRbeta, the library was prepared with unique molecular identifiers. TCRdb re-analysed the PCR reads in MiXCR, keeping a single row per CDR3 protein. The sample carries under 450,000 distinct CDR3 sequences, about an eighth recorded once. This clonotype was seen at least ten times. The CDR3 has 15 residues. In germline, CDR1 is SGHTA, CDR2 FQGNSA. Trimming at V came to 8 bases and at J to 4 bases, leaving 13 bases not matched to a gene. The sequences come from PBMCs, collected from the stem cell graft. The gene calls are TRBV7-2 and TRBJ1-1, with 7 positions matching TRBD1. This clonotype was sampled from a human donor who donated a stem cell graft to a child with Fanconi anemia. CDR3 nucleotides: TGTGCCAGCGCTTCGACAGGGCAGGGTCCCACTGAAGCTTTCTTT. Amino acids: CASASTGQGPTEAFF.